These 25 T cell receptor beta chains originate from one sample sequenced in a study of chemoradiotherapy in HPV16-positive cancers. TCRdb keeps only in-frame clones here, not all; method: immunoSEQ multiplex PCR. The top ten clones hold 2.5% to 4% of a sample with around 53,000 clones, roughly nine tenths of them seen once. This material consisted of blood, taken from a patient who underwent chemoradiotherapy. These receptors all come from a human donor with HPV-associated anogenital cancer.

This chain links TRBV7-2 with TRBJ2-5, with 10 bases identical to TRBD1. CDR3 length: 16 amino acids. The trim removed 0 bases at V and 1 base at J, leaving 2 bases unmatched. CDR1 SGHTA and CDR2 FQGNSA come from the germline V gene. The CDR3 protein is CASSLAGTGVQETQYF. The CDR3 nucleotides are TGTGCCAGCAGCTTAGCCGGGACAGGGGTCCAAGAGACCCAGTACTTC.

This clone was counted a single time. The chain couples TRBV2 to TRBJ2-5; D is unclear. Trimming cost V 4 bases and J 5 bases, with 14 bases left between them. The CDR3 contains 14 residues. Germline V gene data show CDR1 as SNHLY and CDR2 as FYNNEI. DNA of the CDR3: TGTGCCAGCAGTGTAACCGCCCGGCGGGAGACCCAGTACTTC. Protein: CASSVTARRETQYF. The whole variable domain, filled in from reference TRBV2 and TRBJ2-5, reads EPEVTQTPSHQVTQMGQEVILRCVPISNHLYFYWYRQILGQKVEFLVSFYNNEISEKSEIFDDQFSVERPDGSNFTLKIRSTKLEDSAMYFCASSVTARRETQYFGPGTRLLVL.

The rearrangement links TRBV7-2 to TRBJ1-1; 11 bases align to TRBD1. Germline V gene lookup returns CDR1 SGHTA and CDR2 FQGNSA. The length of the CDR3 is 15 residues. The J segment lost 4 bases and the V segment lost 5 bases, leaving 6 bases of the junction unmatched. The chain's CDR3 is CASSPGTGGTTEAFF. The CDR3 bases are TGTGCCAGCAGCCCCGGGACAGGGGGGACCACTGAAGCTTTCTTT.

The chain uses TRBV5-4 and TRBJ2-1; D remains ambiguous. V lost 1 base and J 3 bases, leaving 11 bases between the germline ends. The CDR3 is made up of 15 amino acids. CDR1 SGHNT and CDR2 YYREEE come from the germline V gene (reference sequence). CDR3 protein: CASSLRDKFYNEQFF. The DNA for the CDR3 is TGTGCCAGCAGCTTGAGGGATAAGTTCTACAATGAGCAGTTCTTC.

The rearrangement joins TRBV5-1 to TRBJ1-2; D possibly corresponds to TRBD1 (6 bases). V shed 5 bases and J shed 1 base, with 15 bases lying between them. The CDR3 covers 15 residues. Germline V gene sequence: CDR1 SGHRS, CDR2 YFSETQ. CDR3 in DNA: TGCGCCAGCAGTCGGGACACTCGGATTAACTATGGCTACACCTTC. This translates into CASSRDTRINYGYTF.

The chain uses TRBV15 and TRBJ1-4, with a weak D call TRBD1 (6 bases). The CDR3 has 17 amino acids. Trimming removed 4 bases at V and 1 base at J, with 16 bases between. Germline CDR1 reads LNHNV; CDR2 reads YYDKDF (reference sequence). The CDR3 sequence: CATSKDSPFQTNEKLFF. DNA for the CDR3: TGTGCCACCAGCAAGGACAGTCCCTTTCAAACTAATGAAAAACTGTTTTTT. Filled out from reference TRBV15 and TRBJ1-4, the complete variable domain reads DAMVIQNPRYQVTQFGKPVTLSCSQTLNHNVMYWYQQKSSQAPKLLFHYYDKDFNNEADTPDNFQSRRPNTSFCFLDIRSPGLGDTAMYLCATSKDSPFQTNEKLFFGSGTQLSVL.

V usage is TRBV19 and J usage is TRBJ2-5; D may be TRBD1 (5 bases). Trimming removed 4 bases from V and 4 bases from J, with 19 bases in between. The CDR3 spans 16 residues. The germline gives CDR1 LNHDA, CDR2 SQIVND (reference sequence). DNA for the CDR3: TGTGCCAGTAGTACCCCAGGCGATAGGGGTCGAGAGACCCAGTACTTC. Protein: CASSTPGDRGRETQYF.

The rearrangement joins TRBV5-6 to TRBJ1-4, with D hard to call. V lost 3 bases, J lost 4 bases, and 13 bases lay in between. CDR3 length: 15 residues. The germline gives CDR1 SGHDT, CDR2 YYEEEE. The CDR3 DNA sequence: TGTGCCAGCAGCTCCCCCGGAGGCATTAATGAAAAACTGTTTTTT. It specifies CASSSPGGINEKLFF.

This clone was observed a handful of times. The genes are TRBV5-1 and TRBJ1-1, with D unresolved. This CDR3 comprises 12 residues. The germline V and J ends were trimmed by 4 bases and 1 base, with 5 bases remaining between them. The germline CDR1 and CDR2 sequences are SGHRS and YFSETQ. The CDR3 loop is CASSVTNTEAFF. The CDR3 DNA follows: TGCGCCAGCAGCGTGACGAACACTGAAGCTTTCTTT.

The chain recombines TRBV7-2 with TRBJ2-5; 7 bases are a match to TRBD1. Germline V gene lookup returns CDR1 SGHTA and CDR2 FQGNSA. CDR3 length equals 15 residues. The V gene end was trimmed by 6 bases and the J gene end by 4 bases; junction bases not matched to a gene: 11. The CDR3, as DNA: TGTGCCAGCAGTCCGACCCGCCGACAGGGAGAGACCCAGTACTTC. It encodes CASSPTRRQGETQYF.

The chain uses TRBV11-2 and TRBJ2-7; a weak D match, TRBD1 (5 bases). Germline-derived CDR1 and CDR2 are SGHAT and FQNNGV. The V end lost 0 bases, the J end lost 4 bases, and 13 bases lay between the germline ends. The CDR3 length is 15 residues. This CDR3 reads CASSLDRAPEYEQYF. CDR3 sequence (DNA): TGTGCCAGCAGCTTAGACAGGGCGCCAGAGTACGAGCAGTACTTC.

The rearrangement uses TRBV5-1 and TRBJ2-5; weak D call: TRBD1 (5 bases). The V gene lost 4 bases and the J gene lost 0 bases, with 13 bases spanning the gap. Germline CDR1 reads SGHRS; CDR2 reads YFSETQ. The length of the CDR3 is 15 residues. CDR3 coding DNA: TGCGCCAGCAGCCTCACGCCGACAGACCAAGAGACCCAGTACTTC. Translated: CASSLTPTDQETQYF.

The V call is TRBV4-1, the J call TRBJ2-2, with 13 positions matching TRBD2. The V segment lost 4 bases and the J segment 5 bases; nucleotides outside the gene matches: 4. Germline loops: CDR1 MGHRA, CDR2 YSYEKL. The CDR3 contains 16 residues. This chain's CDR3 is CASSLGLAGITGELFF. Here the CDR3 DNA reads TGCGCCAGCAGCCTGGGACTAGCGGGGATTACCGGGGAGCTGTTTTTT.

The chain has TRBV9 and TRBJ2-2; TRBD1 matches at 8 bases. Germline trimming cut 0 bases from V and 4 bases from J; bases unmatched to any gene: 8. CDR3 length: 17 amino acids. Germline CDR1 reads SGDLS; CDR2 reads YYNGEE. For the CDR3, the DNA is TGTGCCAGCAGCGTAGGAGCAGGGGGCTTTACCACCGGGGAGCTGTTTTTT. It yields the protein CASSVGAGGFTTGELFF.

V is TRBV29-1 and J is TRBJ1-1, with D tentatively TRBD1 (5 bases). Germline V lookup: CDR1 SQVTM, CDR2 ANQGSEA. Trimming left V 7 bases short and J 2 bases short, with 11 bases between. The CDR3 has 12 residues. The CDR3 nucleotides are TGCAGCGCCGGGGGTTATAACACTGAAGCTTTCTTT. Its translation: CSAGGYNTEAFF.

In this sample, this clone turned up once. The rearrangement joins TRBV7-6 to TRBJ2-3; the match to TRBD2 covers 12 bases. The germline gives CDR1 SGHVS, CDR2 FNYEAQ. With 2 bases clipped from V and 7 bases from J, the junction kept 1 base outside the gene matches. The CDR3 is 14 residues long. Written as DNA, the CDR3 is TGTGCCAGCAGCTTAACTAGCGGGGGGAATACGCAGTATTTT. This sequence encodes CASSLTSGGNTQYF.

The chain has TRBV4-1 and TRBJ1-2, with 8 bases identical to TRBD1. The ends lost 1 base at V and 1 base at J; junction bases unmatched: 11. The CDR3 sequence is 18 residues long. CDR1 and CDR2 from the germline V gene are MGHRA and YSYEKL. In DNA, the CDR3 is TGCGCCAGCAGCCAAGTCCTTGTCCAGGGGGCGGGTAACTATGGCTACACCTTC. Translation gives CASSQVLVQGAGNYGYTF.

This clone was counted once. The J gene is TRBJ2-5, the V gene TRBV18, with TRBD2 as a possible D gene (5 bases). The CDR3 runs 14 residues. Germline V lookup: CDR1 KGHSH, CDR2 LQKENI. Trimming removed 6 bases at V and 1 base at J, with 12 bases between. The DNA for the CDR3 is TGTGCCAGCTCCACCGGGAAGGGCCAAGAGACCCAGTACTTC. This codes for CASSTGKGQETQYF.

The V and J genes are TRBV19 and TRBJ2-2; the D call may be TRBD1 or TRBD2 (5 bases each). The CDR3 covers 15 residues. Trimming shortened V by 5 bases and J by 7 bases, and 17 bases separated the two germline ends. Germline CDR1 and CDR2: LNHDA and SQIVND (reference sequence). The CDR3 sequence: CASSPTGAGSGELFF. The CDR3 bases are TGTGCCAGTAGTCCGACCGGGGCAGGGAGCGGGGAGCTGTTTTTT.

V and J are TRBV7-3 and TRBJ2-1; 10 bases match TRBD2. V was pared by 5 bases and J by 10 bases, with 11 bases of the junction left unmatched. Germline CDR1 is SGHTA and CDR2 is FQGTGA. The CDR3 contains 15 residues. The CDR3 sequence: CASSVSTSGIGEQFF. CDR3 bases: TGTGCCAGCAGCGTTTCCACTAGCGGGATCGGGGAGCAGTTCTTC.

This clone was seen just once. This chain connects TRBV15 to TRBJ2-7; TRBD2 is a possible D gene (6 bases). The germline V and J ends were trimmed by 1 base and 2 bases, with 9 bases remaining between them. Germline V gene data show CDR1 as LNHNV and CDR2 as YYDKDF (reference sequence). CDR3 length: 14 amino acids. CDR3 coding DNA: TGTGCCACCAGCAGAGCGGGAGTCCCCTACGAGCAGTACTTC. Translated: CATSRAGVPYEQYF.

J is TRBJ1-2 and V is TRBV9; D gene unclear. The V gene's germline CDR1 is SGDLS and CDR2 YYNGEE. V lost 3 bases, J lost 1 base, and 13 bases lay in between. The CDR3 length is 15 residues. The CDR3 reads CASSAEEFYNYGYTF. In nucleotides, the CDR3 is TGTGCCAGCAGCGCCGAGGAGTTCTATAACTATGGCTACACCTTC.

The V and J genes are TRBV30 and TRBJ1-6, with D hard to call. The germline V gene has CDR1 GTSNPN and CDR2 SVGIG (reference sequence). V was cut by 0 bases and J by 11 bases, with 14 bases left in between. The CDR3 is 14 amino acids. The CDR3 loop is CAWSVGSGFPPLHF. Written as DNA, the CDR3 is TGTGCCTGGAGTGTAGGGTCCGGGTTCCCACCCCTCCACTTT.

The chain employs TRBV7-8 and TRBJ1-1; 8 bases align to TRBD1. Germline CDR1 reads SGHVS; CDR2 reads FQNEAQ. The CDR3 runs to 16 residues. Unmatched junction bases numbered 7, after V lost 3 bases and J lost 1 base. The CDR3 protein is CASSFKPGTGNTEAFF. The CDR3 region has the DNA TGTGCCAGCAGCTTTAAACCCGGGACAGGGAACACTGAAGCTTTCTTT.

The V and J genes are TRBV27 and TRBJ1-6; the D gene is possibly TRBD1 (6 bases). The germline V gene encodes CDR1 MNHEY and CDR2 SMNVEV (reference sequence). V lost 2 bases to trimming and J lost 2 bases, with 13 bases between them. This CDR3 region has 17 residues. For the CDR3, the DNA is TGTGCCAGCAGTTTAGAGGGGGTCTTCACCTATAATTCACCCCTCCACTTT. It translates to CASSLEGVFTYNSPLHF.